Each of the 2 T cell receptor beta chains below was sequenced from the same sample in a study of spatial heterogeneity in lung cancer. TCRdb recomputed calls from the 5' RACE reads with MiXCR, one row per CDR3 protein. This sample yields some 32,000 distinct CDR3 sequences, of which about 9.4% are seen a single time; approximately 30% belongs to the top ten. Stated time point: blood at routine non-recurrence follow-up after resection. The material was PBMCs, obtained at follow-up. All receptors derive from a female donor with early-stage non-small cell lung cancer.

V gene TRBV7-2 combines with J gene TRBJ2-2; 9 bases map to TRBD1. There are 15 residues in the CDR3. V shed 6 bases and J 5 bases; nucleotides not matched to a gene: 7. CDR1 and CDR2 from the germline V gene are SGHTA and FQGNSA. CDR3 DNA: TGTGCCAGCAGTCCCACAGGGGGCTGGACCGGGGAGCTGTTTTTT. This sequence encodes CASSPTGGWTGELFF.

This clonotype was detected many times. The V and J genes are TRBV2 and TRBJ2-3; D is perhaps TRBD1 (6 bases). The V gene lost 3 bases and the J gene lost 3 bases, with 22 bases spanning the gap. The V gene's germline CDR1 is SNHLY and CDR2 FYNNEI. CDR3 length: 18 amino acids. CDR3: CASSDEGVLEGLTDTQYF. Here the CDR3 DNA reads TGTGCCAGCAGTGATGAGGGGGTACTAGAAGGCTTAACAGATACGCAGTATTTT.